The rows below give T cell receptor beta chains drawn from one sample of a study of blood T cell repertoires in COVID-19. Clones were read by immunoSEQ multiplex PCR, and TCRdb kept only the in-frame ones, dropping some. Of hundreds of thousands of clones in the sample, about 86% were seen once. The sequenced sample was peripheral blood. All receptors come from an elderly man with acute or convalescent COVID-19. Both conserved end residues are part of each CDR3. A D gene is named only where the DNA matches it firmly. Where a row states a size, it is once, few, many or the class of an expanded clone; other rows omit it.

V: TRBV3-1/TRBV3-2; size: -; D: TRBD1; J: TRBJ1-4; CDR3: CASSQVMGRGQLFF; DNA: TGTGCCAGCAGCCAAGTAATGGGCAGGGGGCAACTGTTTTTT
V: TRBV6-1; size: -; D: -; J: TRBJ1-2; CDR3: CASSEARGLPDYGYTF; DNA: TGTGCCAGCAGTGAAGCGCGAGGACTTCCAGACTATGGCTACACCTTC
V: TRBV7-9; size: -; D: -; J: TRBJ1-1; CDR3: CASSAQGGEAFF; DNA: TGTGCCAGCAGCGCTCAGGGCGGTGAAGCTTTCTTT
V: TRBV2; size: -; D: TRBD1; J: TRBJ1-1; CDR3: CATGTGEMNTEAFF; DNA: TGTGCCACAGGGACAGGGGAGATGAACACTGAAGCTTTCTTT
V: TRBV19; size: -; D: TRBD1; J: TRBJ2-7; CDR3: CASSIARTGLHEQYF; DNA: TGTGCCAGTAGTATAGCCAGGACAGGGCTGCACGAGCAGTACTTC
V: TRBV12-3/TRBV12-4; size: -; D: -; J: TRBJ2-7; CDR3: CASSAEGYEQYF; DNA: TGTGCCAGCTCGGCGGAGGGCTACGAGCAGTACTTC
V: TRBV4-1; size: few; D: -; J: TRBJ1-3; CDR3: CASSLGGASSGNTIYF; DNA: TGCGCCAGCAGCCTAGGAGGGGCCAGCTCTGGAAACACCATATATTTT
V: TRBV28; size: -; D: TRBD2; J: TRBJ2-3; CDR3: CASSQGLVGTQYF; DNA: TGTGCCAGCAGTCAGGGACTAGTTGGTACGCAGTATTTT
V: TRBV27; size: -; D: TRBD2; J: TRBJ2-3; CDR3: CASSPGRGDTQYF; DNA: TGTGCCAGCAGCCCAGGGAGGGGAGATACGCAGTATTTT
V: TRBV28; size: -; D: TRBD1; J: TRBJ1-6; CDR3: CASRETGGNSPLHF; DNA: TGTGCCAGCAGAGAGACAGGGGGGAATTCACCCCTCCACTTT
V: TRBV7-9; size: -; D: -; J: TRBJ2-3; CDR3: CASSYRQTADTQYF; DNA: TGTGCCAGCAGCTATCGACAGACGGCAGATACGCAGTATTTT
V: TRBV6-5; size: -; D: -; J: TRBJ1-4; CDR3: CATQGSTNEKLFF; DNA: TGTGCCACCCAGGGTTCAACTAATGAAAAACTGTTTTTT
V: TRBV28; size: -; D: -; J: TRBJ2-7; CDR3: CASGRQPHYEQYF; DNA: TGTGCCAGCGGGCGACAACCCCACTACGAGCAGTACTTC
V: TRBV7-9; size: -; D: -; J: TRBJ1-2; CDR3: CASSLVAGGLGGYTF; DNA: TGTGCCAGCAGCTTAGTAGCGGGGGGGCTCGGCGGCTACACCTTC
V: TRBV18; size: -; D: TRBD1; J: TRBJ1-1; CDR3: CASSRQGSDTEAFF; DNA: TGTGCCAGCTCTCGACAGGGATCGGACACTGAAGCTTTCTTT
V: TRBV13; size: -; D: -; J: TRBJ1-1; CDR3: CASSLVQGNTEAFF; DNA: TGTGCCAGCAGCTTAGTACAGGGGAACACTGAAGCTTTCTTT
V: TRBV5-1; size: once; D: -; J: TRBJ2-7; CDR3: CASRRDSDSYEQYF; DNA: TGCGCCAGCAGGCGGGACAGTGATTCCTACGAGCAGTACTTC
V: TRBV6-6; size: few; D: TRBD1; J: TRBJ2-7; CDR3: CASRNRGRVTYEQYF; DNA: TGTGCCAGCAGAAACAGGGGGAGAGTAACCTACGAGCAGTACTTC
V: TRBV7-9; size: -; D: -; J: TRBJ1-6; CDR3: CASSSFGGGGSPLHF; DNA: TGTGCCAGCAGCTCCTTTGGAGGCGGCGGTTCACCCCTCCACTTT
V: TRBV4-1; size: -; D: -; J: TRBJ1-2; CDR3: CASSQPWEGRQNYGYTF; DNA: TGCGCCAGCAGCCAACCCTGGGAGGGCAGACAGAACTATGGCTACACCTTC
V: TRBV5-4; size: -; D: -; J: TRBJ2-7; CDR3: CASSQRTVPYEQYF; DNA: TGTGCCAGCAGCCAGCGGACAGTACCCTACGAGCAGTACTTC
V: TRBV5-1; size: -; D: TRBD2; J: TRBJ2-2; CDR3: CASSLSGTSGSKGLNTGELFF; DNA: TGCGCCAGCAGCTTATCCGGGACTAGCGGGAGTAAGGGGCTGAACACCGGGGAGCTGTTTTTT
V: TRBV3-1/TRBV3-2; size: once; D: TRBD2; J: TRBJ2-1; CDR3: CASSHAPGTRGMEQFF; DNA: TGTGCCAGCAGCCATGCACCCGGGACTAGAGGCATGGAGCAGTTCTTC
V: TRBV24-1; size: -; D: -; J: TRBJ2-7; CDR3: CATSDSRDLSYEQYF; DNA: TGTGCCACCAGTGATAGCCGGGACTTATCCTACGAGCAGTACTTC
V: TRBV9; size: -; D: -; J: TRBJ2-1; CDR3: CASSARRNGYNEQFF; DNA: TGTGCCAGCAGCGCCCGGAGAAACGGATACAATGAGCAGTTCTTC
V: TRBV18; size: -; D: -; J: TRBJ2-4; CDR3: CASSPRGALAKNIQYF; DNA: TGTGCCAGCTCACCAAGGGGTGCTCTAGCCAAAAACATTCAGTACTTC
V: TRBV5-4; size: -; D: -; J: TRBJ2-7; CDR3: CASSPQMAYEQYF; DNA: TGTGCCAGCAGCCCTCAGATGGCCTACGAGCAGTACTTC
V: TRBV7-3; size: -; D: TRBD1; J: TRBJ1-2; CDR3: CASSLYQGALEGYTF; DNA: TGTGCCAGCAGCTTATATCAGGGGGCTCTGGAGGGCTACACCTTC
V: TRBV18; size: few; D: -; J: TRBJ1-2; CDR3: CASSPDSGYTF; DNA: TGTGCCAGCTCACCAGACTCTGGCTACACCTTC
V: TRBV5-1; size: -; D: TRBD1; J: TRBJ2-1; CDR3: CASIPGTGVREQFF; DNA: TGCGCCAGCATCCCCGGGACAGGGGTGCGGGAGCAGTTCTTC
V: TRBV6-6; size: -; D: -; J: TRBJ2-7; CDR3: CASSYSWGAEQYF; DNA: TGTGCCAGCAGTTACTCCTGGGGAGCCGAGCAGTACTTC
V: TRBV28; size: -; D: -; J: TRBJ2-5; CDR3: CASSPRGGDAQETQYF; DNA: TGTGCCAGCAGTCCCCGGGGCGGGGACGCCCAAGAGACCCAGTACTTC
V: TRBV7-8; size: -; D: TRBD1; J: TRBJ1-2; CDR3: CASSLNRGYYGYTF; DNA: TGTGCCAGCAGCTTGAACAGGGGTTACTATGGCTACACCTTC
V: TRBV5-4; size: -; D: TRBD1; J: TRBJ1-2; CDR3: CASSLTGGKYGYTF; DNA: TGTGCCAGCAGCCTCACAGGGGGGAAGTATGGCTACACCTTC
V: TRBV19; size: once; D: -; J: TRBJ1-2; CDR3: CASKDSNYGYTF; DNA: TGTGCCAGCAAAGATAGTAACTATGGCTACACCTTC
V: TRBV28; size: -; D: -; J: TRBJ2-1; CDR3: CASSFREDFYNEQFF; DNA: TGTGCCAGCAGTTTCCGTGAGGACTTCTACAATGAGCAGTTCTTC
V: TRBV5-8; size: -; D: -; J: TRBJ1-5; CDR3: CASSLVGGSDSNQPQHF; DNA: TGTGCCAGCAGCTTGGTAGGAGGGAGCGATAGCAATCAGCCCCAGCATTTT
V: TRBV3-1/TRBV3-2; size: -; D: TRBD1; J: TRBJ1-6; CDR3: CASSPLWTGTNSPLHF; DNA: TGTGCCAGCAGCCCCCTTTGGACAGGGACCAATTCACCCCTCCACTTT
V: TRBV28; size: -; D: TRBD1; J: TRBJ1-1; CDR3: CASRLEKFRGQGARNTEAFF; DNA: TGTGCCAGCAGATTAGAAAAGTTCAGGGGACAGGGGGCCCGGAACACTGAAGCTTTCTTT
V: TRBV7-8; size: few; D: TRBD1; J: TRBJ2-4; CDR3: CASSLVRQGDIQYF; DNA: TGTGCCAGCAGCTTAGTTCGACAGGGAGACATTCAGTACTTC
V: TRBV6-5; size: -; D: -; J: TRBJ2-3; CDR3: CASRGYRADTQYF; DNA: TGTGCCAGCAGAGGCTACAGGGCAGATACGCAGTATTTT
V: TRBV30; size: -; D: -; J: TRBJ2-7; CDR3: CAWSATKYEQYF; DNA: TGTGCCTGGAGTGCTACTAAGTACGAGCAGTACTTC
V: TRBV25-1; size: few; D: -; J: TRBJ2-5; CDR3: CASGETLALTATETQYF; DNA: TGTGCCAGCGGCGAGACCTTGGCCCTGACAGCGACGGAGACCCAGTACTTC
V: TRBV12-3/TRBV12-4; size: -; D: -; J: TRBJ1-5; CDR3: CASSFYNQPQHF; DNA: TGTGCCAGCAGTTTTTACAATCAGCCCCAGCATTTT
V: TRBV27; size: -; D: TRBD1; J: TRBJ1-6; CDR3: CASSLTQGGGNSPLHF; DNA: TGTGCCAGCAGTCTTACACAGGGGGGGGGCAATTCACCCCTCCACTTT
V: TRBV18; size: few; D: TRBD1; J: TRBJ1-5; CDR3: CASSPGQGNQPQHF; DNA: TGTGCCAGCTCACCGGGACAGGGGAATCAGCCCCAGCATTTT
V: TRBV13; size: -; D: TRBD2; J: TRBJ2-2; CDR3: CASSSRRRGGYTGELFF; DNA: TGTGCCAGCAGCTCCAGGAGGCGGGGGGGTTACACCGGGGAGCTGTTTTTT
V: TRBV4-2; size: -; D: TRBD1; J: TRBJ1-5; CDR3: CASSPGQGGEHNQPQHF; DNA: TGTGCCAGCAGCCCTGGACAGGGGGGAGAACACAATCAGCCCCAGCATTTT
V: TRBV6-2/TRBV6-3; size: -; D: TRBD1; J: TRBJ1-5; CDR3: CASSYGGRGRPQPQHF; DNA: TGTGCCAGCAGTTACGGAGGAAGGGGGCGCCCCCAGCCCCAGCATTTT
V: TRBV10-3; size: -; D: -; J: TRBJ1-2; CDR3: CAISWTEDYGYTF; DNA: TGTGCCATCAGTTGGACAGAAGACTATGGCTACACCTTC
V: TRBV3-1/TRBV3-2; size: -; D: TRBD2; J: TRBJ2-7; CDR3: CASSLGLAGPDEQYF; DNA: TGTGCCAGCAGCCTCGGACTAGCGGGACCCGACGAGCAGTACTTC
V: TRBV30; size: -; D: TRBD1; J: TRBJ1-2; CDR3: CAWAGTGDIYGYTF; DNA: TGTGCCTGGGCCGGGACAGGGGACATCTATGGCTACACCTTC
V: TRBV5-1; size: -; D: TRBD2; J: TRBJ2-1; CDR3: CASGRTSGGSYNEQFF; DNA: TGCGCCAGCGGACGGACTAGCGGAGGCTCCTACAATGAGCAGTTCTTC
V: TRBV27; size: -; D: -; J: TRBJ2-1; CDR3: CASSSPGRSFIEQFF; DNA: TGTGCCAGCAGCTCCCCGGGTCGCTCCTTTATTGAGCAGTTCTTC
V: TRBV18; size: few; D: -; J: TRBJ1-2; CDR3: CASSPPISGYTF; DNA: TGTGCCAGCTCACCACCAATCAGTGGCTACACCTTC
V: TRBV7-8; size: once; D: TRBD1; J: TRBJ2-4; CDR3: CASSQDGQGTFLAKNIQYF; DNA: TGTGCCAGCTCCCAGGACGGACAGGGCACCTTTCTAGCCAAAAACATTCAGTACTTC
V: TRBV3-1/TRBV3-2; size: -; D: -; J: TRBJ1-1; CDR3: CASSQRGTEAFF; DNA: TGTGCCAGCAGCCAACGGGGGACTGAAGCTTTCTTT